This entry describes one T cell receptor (beta chain). Study processing details: How many nucleated cells were present was estimated from reference gene primer amplification. Profiling relied on immunoSEQ multiplex PCR, and the TCRdb table lists in-frame clones only, not all of them. The V and J calls and clone size were taken over from that table, and D and trimming were inferred from the DNA. The table shows some 170,000 clones, with roughly 82% occurring only once. Participants reported their clinical history, and cohort assignment relied on those reports. Cohort 3 donors counted as recovered after two negative PCRs, clearance, or resolved symptoms. This sample stems from a study of blood T cell repertoires in COVID-19. Germline V gives CDR1 LNHDA, CDR2 SQIVND (reference sequence). Losses at the gene ends were 3 bases for V and 5 bases for J; bases not matched to a gene: 7. CDR3 length: 14 amino acids.

The sequencing sample was made of PBMCs or T cells enriched from blood (not recorded which). V and J are TRBV19 and TRBJ2-7; 7 bases are a match to TRBD2. This clonotype was sampled from a man in his fifties or sixties who had recovered from COVID-19. CDR3 DNA sequence: TGTGCCAGTAGTATTCCCGGACTAGAAAACGAGCAGTACTTC. Translation gives CASSIPGLENEQYF.